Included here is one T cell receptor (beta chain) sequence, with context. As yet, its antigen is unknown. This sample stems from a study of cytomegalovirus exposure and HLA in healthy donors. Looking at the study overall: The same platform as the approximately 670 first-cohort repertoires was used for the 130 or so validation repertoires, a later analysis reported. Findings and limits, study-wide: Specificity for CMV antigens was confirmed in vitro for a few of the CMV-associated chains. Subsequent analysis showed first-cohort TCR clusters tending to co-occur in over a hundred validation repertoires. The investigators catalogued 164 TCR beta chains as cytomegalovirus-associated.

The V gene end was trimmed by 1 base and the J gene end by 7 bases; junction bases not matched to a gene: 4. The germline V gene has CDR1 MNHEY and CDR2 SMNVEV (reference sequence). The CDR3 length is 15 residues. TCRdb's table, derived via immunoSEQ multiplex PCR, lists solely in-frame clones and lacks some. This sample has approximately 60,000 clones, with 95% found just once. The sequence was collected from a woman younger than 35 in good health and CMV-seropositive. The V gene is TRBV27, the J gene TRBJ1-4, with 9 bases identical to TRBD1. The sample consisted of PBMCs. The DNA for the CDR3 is TGTGCCAGCAGTTTATGGGACAGGGAAGGTGAAAAACTGTTTTTT. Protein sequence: CASSLWDREGEKLFF.